The entry below describes one T cell receptor (beta chain). Its specificity is not known. TCRdb re-analysed the 5' RACE reads in MiXCR, keeping a single row per CDR3 protein. The sample has hundreds of thousands of distinct CDR3 sequences, roughly 8.2% seen once. These data belong to a study of T-cell memory formation after mild COVID-19. For the study at large: The study found TCR clusters largely donor specific.

Points from the study as a whole: The study detected some responding clones in pre-infection memory, suggesting cross-reactive memory joined.

This receptor was obtained from a man aged 18-30 years who had mild COVID-19 (a few samples of this study predate the infection). Cell type and time point are not known. What was sequenced was PBMCs or a T cell subset sorted from them (not recorded which).

DNA for the CDR3: TGTGCCAGCAGCTTGCCAGGGAATTCACCCCTCCACTTT. It translates to CASSLPGNSPLHF. The chain couples TRBV5-6 to TRBJ1-6, with a weak D call TRBD1 (5 bases). Germline V gene sequence: CDR1 SGHDT, CDR2 YYEEEE. Trimming pared 1 base from V and 7 bases from J, leaving 6 bases between. CDR3 size: 13 residues. Full variable domain (remainder filled in from reference TRBV5-6 and TRBJ1-6): DAGVTQSPTHLIKTRGQQVTLRCSPKSGHDTVSWYQQALGQGPQFIFQYYEEEERQRGNFPDRFSGHQFPNYSSELNVNALLLGDSALYLCASSLPGNSPLHFGNGTRLTVT.